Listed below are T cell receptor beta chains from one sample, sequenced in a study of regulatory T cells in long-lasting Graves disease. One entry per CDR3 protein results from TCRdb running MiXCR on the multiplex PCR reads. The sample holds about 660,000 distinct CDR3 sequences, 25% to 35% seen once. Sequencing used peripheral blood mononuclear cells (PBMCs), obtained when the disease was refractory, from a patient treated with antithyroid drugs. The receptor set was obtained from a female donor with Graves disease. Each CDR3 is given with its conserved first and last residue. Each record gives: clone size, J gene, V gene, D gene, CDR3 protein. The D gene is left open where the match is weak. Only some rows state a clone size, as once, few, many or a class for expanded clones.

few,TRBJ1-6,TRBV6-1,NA,CASGTQGSPLHF
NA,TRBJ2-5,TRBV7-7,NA,CASSQGWTQDPETQYF
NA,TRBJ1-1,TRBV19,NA,CASSPYRDNAFF
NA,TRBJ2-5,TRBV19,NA,CASSIRGETQYF
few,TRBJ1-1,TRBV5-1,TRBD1,CASSDRDRGEAFF
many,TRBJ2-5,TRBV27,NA,CASRPEERTQETQYF
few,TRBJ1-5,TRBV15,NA,CATGQGYNQPQHF
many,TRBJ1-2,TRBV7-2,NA,CASSLAPGYGYTF
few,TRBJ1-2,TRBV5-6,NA,CASSLGWRPFDGYTF
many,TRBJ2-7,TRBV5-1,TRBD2,CASSLASGTYEQYF
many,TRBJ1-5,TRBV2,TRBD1,CASRDRNQPQHF
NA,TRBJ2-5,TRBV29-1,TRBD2,CSVEGLEWETQYF
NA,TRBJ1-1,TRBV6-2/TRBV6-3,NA,CASSIRSGTSEAFF
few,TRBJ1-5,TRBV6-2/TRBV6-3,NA,CASSYDGNQPQHF
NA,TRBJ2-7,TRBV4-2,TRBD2,CASSQTTGTSVYEQYF
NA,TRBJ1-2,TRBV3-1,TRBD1,CASSQDRSGGAKSTF
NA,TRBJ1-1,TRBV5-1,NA,CASSLAGVGTGTEAFF